This T cell receptor beta chain was identified during a study of T-cell reconstitution after alpha-beta-depleted transplantation in children. V gave up 5 bases and J gave up 9 bases, with 14 bases separating them. The CDR3 spans 13 residues. Germline-derived CDR1 and CDR2 are SGHTA and FQGNSA. This clonotype was recorded many times. Its antigen remains unknown. This sample's TCRbeta library carried unique molecular identifier barcodes. TCRdb called the PCR reads again in MiXCR, with one record for every CDR3 protein. The sample holds almost 500,000 distinct CDR3 sequences, about 10% seen once. Study results and limitations: As was reported, about two months after transplant, alpha-beta T cells came from several hundred expanded graft clones. Some patients owed their high day-60 TCRbeta diversity to surviving recipient T cells and thymic progenitors. Newly generated T cells supplied most T-cell counts and diversity one year post-transplant.

Material: PBMCs, obtained before TCRalphabeta/CD19-depleted stem cell transplant. This receptor was taken from a child under 10 years old with inherited bone marrow failure, due to receive a stem cell transplant. The chain couples TRBV7-2 to TRBJ1-5; no clear D. CDR3 DNA sequence: TGTGCCAGCAGCACCCTCTCTCTACGGCCCCAGCATTTT. Its translation: CASSTLSLRPQHF.